The 24 T cell receptor beta chains reported below all come from one sample, sequenced in a study of blood T cell repertoires in COVID-19. Profiling relied on immunoSEQ multiplex PCR, and the TCRdb table lists in-frame clones only, not all of them. The data show 250,000 to 350,000 clones, approximately 88% seen once. Sequenced sample: peripheral blood. All receptors come from a human donor with COVID-19, enrolled during active disease. The donor label of this sample is uncertain.

The chain combines TRBV12-5 with TRBJ1-5; 8 bases are a match to TRBD1. Per germline, CDR1 LGHNT and CDR2 FRNRAP. J lost 4 bases, V lost 4 bases, and 3 bases had no gene match. The CDR3 covers 14 residues. Here the CDR3 reads CASGSGQANQPQHF. The CDR3 DNA is TGTGCTAGTGGTTCGGGACAGGCAAATCAGCCCCAGCATTTT.

This clone appeared a single time. This chain links TRBV2 with TRBJ2-1; 8 positions match TRBD2. CDR1 is SNHLY and CDR2 is FYNNEI in the germline V gene. The trim removed 4 bases at V and 0 bases at J, leaving 2 bases unmatched. CDR3 length: 15 amino acids. As DNA, the CDR3 is TGTGCCAGCAGTGGCGGGGGGTACTCCTACAATGAGCAGTTCTTC. Amino acids: CASSGGGYSYNEQFF.

The chain carries TRBV4-3 and TRBJ2-7; 11 nucleotides line up with TRBD2. The CDR3 sequence is 16 residues long. J lost 6 bases, V lost 1 base, and 8 bases had no gene match. Per germline, CDR1 LGHNA and CDR2 YSLEER. In nucleotides, the CDR3 is TGCGCCAGCAGCCAAGGACTAGCGGGATACTCCGGCGAGCAGTACTTC. Its translation: CASSQGLAGYSGEQYF.

The rearrangement links TRBV7-8 to TRBJ1-1; maybe TRBD1 (6 bases). The CDR3 spans 14 residues. Trimming stripped 5 bases from V and 1 base from J, with 11 bases between. Germline-derived CDR1 and CDR2 are SGHVS and FQNEAQ. CDR3 coding DNA: TGTGCCAGCAGCCCGAACAGGGCGAACACTGAAGCTTTCTTT. It yields the protein CASSPNRANTEAFF.

V usage is TRBV28 and J usage is TRBJ1-2; the match to TRBD1 covers 10 bases. V was pared by 2 bases and J by 4 bases, with 4 bases of the junction left unmatched. Germline assignment: CDR1 MDHEN and CDR2 SYDVKM. The CDR3 runs to 15 residues. CDR3 nucleotides: TGTGCCAGCAGTTTACAAGGGACAGGGGCCTATGGCTACACCTTC. Translated, it gives CASSLQGTGAYGYTF.

The J gene is TRBJ2-1, the V gene TRBV6-5; unclear D gene. Germline assignment: CDR1 MNHEY and CDR2 SVGAGI. V was shortened by 6 bases and J by 7 bases, with 7 bases between the two germline ends. The CDR3 is 11 amino acids. CDR3 protein: CASRSYNEQFF. The CDR3 DNA sequence: TGTGCCAGCAGGAGTTATAATGAGCAGTTCTTC.

This clone was recorded once. The CDR3 loop reads CASSIADRGVNEQYF. DNA of the CDR3: TGTGCCAGTAGTATAGCGGACAGGGGTGTTAACGAGCAGTACTTC. The rearrangement links TRBV19 to TRBJ2-7; 9 nucleotides line up with TRBD1. This CDR3 spans 15 amino acids. The V and J ends lost 1 base and 5 bases, in that order; junction bases with no gene match: 6. The germline gives CDR1 LNHDA, CDR2 SQIVND (reference sequence).

The rearrangement uses TRBV10-3 and TRBJ1-2; 10 positions agree with TRBD1. CDR1 and CDR2 from the germline V gene are ENHRY and SYGVKD. CDR3 length equals 13 residues. Trimming removed 5 bases from V and 6 bases from J; junction bases left unmatched: 3. The CDR3 here is CAISRQGADGYTF. The CDR3 nucleotides are TGTGCCATCAGTCGACAGGGGGCTGATGGCTACACCTTC.

This clone came up once. The rearrangement links TRBV29-1 to TRBJ2-1, with 9 bases that match TRBD2. This CDR3 comprises 14 residues. The junction had 6 bases not matched to a gene; V was cut back by 7 bases and J by 2 bases. The germline V gene encodes CDR1 SQVTM and CDR2 ANQGSEA. The CDR3 nucleotides are TGCAGCGCTGAGACTAGCGGTACCTACAATGAGCAGTTCTTC. This codes for CSAETSGTYNEQFF.

The chain employs TRBV5-1 and TRBJ2-3; 9 bases line up with TRBD2. The germline V gene has CDR1 SGHRS and CDR2 YFSETQ. The V and J ends lost 1 base and 0 bases, in that order; junction bases with no gene match: 3. The CDR3 spans 16 residues. CDR3 amino acids: CASSLPTSGSTDTQYF. In DNA, the CDR3 is TGCGCCAGCAGCTTGCCGACTAGCGGTAGCACAGATACGCAGTATTTT.

This clone was detected many times. The chain recombines TRBV19 with TRBJ1-2; 9 positions match TRBD1. The CDR3 has 16 amino acids. The germline V gene encodes CDR1 LNHDA and CDR2 SQIVND (reference sequence). The V gene end was trimmed by 6 bases and the J gene end by 6 bases; junction bases not matched to a gene: 14. DNA for the CDR3: TGTGCCAGTAGGAGGACAGGGGCAGTTTATAAGGATGGCTACACCTTC. This encodes CASRRTGAVYKDGYTF.

The chain combines TRBV5-8 with TRBJ1-5; maybe TRBD1 (5 bases). Between the trimmed V and J ends, which lost 5 bases and 0 bases, there was a span of 18 bases. This CDR3 has 17 amino acids. Germline V gene sequence: CDR1 SGHTS, CDR2 YDEGEE. The CDR3 DNA follows: TGTGCCAGCAGTCGTAATTCCGGGGACTATAGCAATCAGCCCCAGCATTTT. Protein product: CASSRNSGDYSNQPQHF.

The chain links TRBV11-2 to TRBJ2-1; D might be TRBD2 (6 bases). Deletions cut 6 bases from V and 3 bases from J, with 9 bases between. Germline V gene data show CDR1 as SGHAT and CDR2 as FQNNGV. This CDR3 comprises 13 residues. DNA of the CDR3: TGTGCCAGCAGTGGGACTGGCTACAATGAGCAGTTCTTC. Protein: CASSGTGYNEQFF.

This clone was found a few times. CDR3 bases: TGTGCCAGCAGCCAAGATGGGGGGACTAGGCCCACCGGGGAGCTGTTTTTT. Its translation: CASSQDGGTRPTGELFF. The chain joins TRBV4-2 to TRBJ2-2; the match to TRBD2 covers 8 bases. This CDR3 has 17 amino acids. Trimming removed 0 bases from V and 4 bases from J; junction bases left unmatched: 7. Germline V gene lookup returns CDR1 LGHNA and CDR2 YNFKEQ.

The chain couples TRBV7-3 to TRBJ2-7; 7 bases align to TRBD1. Germline loops: CDR1 SGHTA, CDR2 FQGTGA. With V trimmed by 0 bases and J by 3 bases, 2 bases remained unmatched. This CDR3 spans 14 amino acids. CDR3 residues: CASSLTRDSYEQYF. Here the CDR3 DNA reads TGTGCCAGCAGCTTAACTCGGGACAGCTACGAGCAGTACTTC.

The chain carries TRBV9 and TRBJ1-2; D gene uncertain. Germline loops: CDR1 SGDLS, CDR2 YYNGEE. Trimming left V 4 bases short and J 0 bases short, with 16 bases between. The CDR3 sequence is 16 residues long. The CDR3 region is CASSPPLGRANYGYTF. CDR3 bases: TGTGCCAGCAGCCCCCCTTTGGGCAGAGCTAACTATGGCTACACCTTC.

This clone appeared once. The rearrangement joins TRBV19 to TRBJ1-2, with TRBD1 as a possible D gene (5 bases). CDR3 length: 19 residues. V lost 0 bases and J lost 0, with 20 bases in between. Germline assignment: CDR1 LNHDA and CDR2 SQIVND (reference sequence). The CDR3 region is CASSIDSPRTRGANYGYTF. The CDR3 region has the DNA TGTGCCAGTAGTATAGATAGTCCCCGGACCCGGGGGGCTAACTATGGCTACACCTTC.

Written as DNA, the CDR3 is TGTGCCAGTAGTACCGGGAGCCTTAACAATGAGCAGTTCTTC. This encodes CASSTGSLNNEQFF. V and J are TRBV19 and TRBJ2-1; D possibly corresponds to TRBD2 (6 bases). The CDR3 runs to 14 residues. The germline V gene has CDR1 LNHDA and CDR2 SQIVND (reference sequence). The germline V and J ends were trimmed by 4 bases and 5 bases, with 12 bases remaining between them.

The J gene is TRBJ2-1, the V gene TRBV5-6; 14 bases are a match to TRBD2. The J segment lost 8 bases and the V segment lost 1 base, leaving 8 bases of the junction unmatched. There are 17 residues in the CDR3. Germline CDR1 and CDR2: SGHDT and YYEEEE. This chain's CDR3 is CASSLRSGLAGVHEQFF. The CDR3 DNA is TGTGCCAGCAGCTTGCGTTCGGGACTAGCGGGAGTCCATGAGCAGTTCTTC.

The chain employs TRBV18 and TRBJ2-5; D remains ambiguous. In germline, CDR1 is KGHSH, CDR2 LQKENI. Trimming removed 3 bases at V and 1 base at J, with 6 bases between. This CDR3 has 13 residues. The chain's CDR3 is CASSPLLQETQYF. In nucleotides, the CDR3 is TGTGCCAGCTCACCCTTACTCCAAGAGACCCAGTACTTC.

The J gene is TRBJ1-6, the V gene TRBV6-5; TRBD1 aligns across 7 bases. Trimming removed 9 bases from V and 9 bases from J; junction bases left unmatched: 8. Germline CDR1 reads MNHEY; CDR2 reads SVGAGI. The CDR3 totals 13 residues. The DNA of the CDR3 is TGTGCCAGTCGACAGGGTAGGGGTTCACCCCTCCACTTT. Its protein product is CASRQGRGSPLHF.

This clone was seen a single time. The rearrangement joins TRBV7-9 to TRBJ1-2; D unclear. CDR1 and CDR2 from the germline V gene are SEHNR and FQNEAQ (reference sequence). V dropped 5 bases and J dropped 1 base, with 8 bases sitting between them. This CDR3 contains 13 residues. This CDR3 reads CASSRDVNYGYTF. The CDR3, as DNA: TGTGCCAGCAGCCGAGATGTTAACTATGGCTACACCTTC.

This rearrangement joins TRBV15 to TRBJ2-7; 7 bases line up with TRBD1. The CDR3 runs 17 residues. Trimming took 1 base from V and 0 from J; bases not matched to a gene: 9. CDR1 and CDR2 (germline): LNHNV, YYDKDF (reference sequence). CDR3 region: CATSRGPTGFGSYEQYF. DNA of the CDR3: TGTGCCACCAGCAGAGGCCCGACAGGGTTCGGCTCCTACGAGCAGTACTTC.

This clone was observed a few times. This chain links TRBV30 with TRBJ1-2, with D hard to call. In germline, CDR1 is GTSNPN, CDR2 SVGIG (reference sequence). This CDR3 is 15 amino acids long. V lost 0 bases and J lost 0, with 11 bases in between. Written as DNA, the CDR3 is TGTGCCTGGAGTGTGAGGCCAGAAGCTAACTATGGCTACACCTTC. Translated, it gives CAWSVRPEANYGYTF. The full variable domain, completed using reference TRBV30 and TRBJ1-2, is SQTIHQWPATLVQPVGSPLSLECTVEGTSNPNLYWYRQAAGRGLQLLFYSVGIGQISSEVPQNLSASRPQDRQFILSSKKLLLSDSGFYLCAWSVRPEANYGYTFGSGTRLTVV.